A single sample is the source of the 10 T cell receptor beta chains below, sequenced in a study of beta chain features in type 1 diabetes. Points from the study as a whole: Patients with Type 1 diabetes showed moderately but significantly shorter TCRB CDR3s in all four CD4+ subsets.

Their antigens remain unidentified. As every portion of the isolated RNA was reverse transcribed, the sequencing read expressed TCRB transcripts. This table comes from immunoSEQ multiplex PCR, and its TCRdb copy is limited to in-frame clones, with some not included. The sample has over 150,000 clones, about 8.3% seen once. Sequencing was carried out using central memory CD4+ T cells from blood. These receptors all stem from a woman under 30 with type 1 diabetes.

The CDR3 nucleotides are TGCGCCAGCAGCCAAGATGGGATCGGGGACAGAAGCACAGATACGCAGTATTTT. Protein: CASSQDGIGDRSTDTQYF. The J gene is TRBJ2-3, the V gene TRBV4-3, with 7 bases that match TRBD1. Unmatched junction bases numbered 9, after V lost 0 bases and J lost 0 bases. Germline CDR1 reads LGHNA; CDR2 reads YSLEER. The CDR3 is 18 residues long.

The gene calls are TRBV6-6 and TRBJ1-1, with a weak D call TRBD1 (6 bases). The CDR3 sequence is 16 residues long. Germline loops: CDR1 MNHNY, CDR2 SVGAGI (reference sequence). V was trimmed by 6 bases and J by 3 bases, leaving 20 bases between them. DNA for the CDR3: TGTGCCAGCAGCCTCCTTCTGGACAGCTCGGACACTGAAGCTTTCTTT. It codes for CASSLLLDSSDTEAFF.

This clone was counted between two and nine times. The CDR3 nucleotides are TGTGCCAGCAGCCAGGGACAGGGGAACACTGAAGCTTTCTTT. Translating gives CASSQGQGNTEAFF. This chain links TRBV7-3 with TRBJ1-1, with TRBD1 matching 9 bases. Losses at the gene ends were 5 bases for V and 1 base for J; bases not matched to a gene: 2. The CDR3 is made up of 14 amino acids. Germline V gives CDR1 SGHTA, CDR2 FQGTGA.

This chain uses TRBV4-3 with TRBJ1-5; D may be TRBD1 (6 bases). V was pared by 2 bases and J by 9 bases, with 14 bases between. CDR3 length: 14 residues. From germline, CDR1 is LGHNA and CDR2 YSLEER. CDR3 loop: CASSQSQGSGPQHF. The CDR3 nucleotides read TGCGCCAGCAGCCAAAGCCAGGGGTCCGGGCCCCAGCATTTT.

Written as DNA, the CDR3 is TGTGCCAGCCGACCGGGACTAGACGGCGAGCAGTACTTC. As protein: CASRPGLDGEQYF. The chain combines TRBV28 with TRBJ2-7, with 8 bases fitting TRBD2. V gave up 8 bases and J gave up 6 bases; unmatched junction bases: 9. This CDR3 has 13 residues. Germline assignment: CDR1 MDHEN and CDR2 SYDVKM.

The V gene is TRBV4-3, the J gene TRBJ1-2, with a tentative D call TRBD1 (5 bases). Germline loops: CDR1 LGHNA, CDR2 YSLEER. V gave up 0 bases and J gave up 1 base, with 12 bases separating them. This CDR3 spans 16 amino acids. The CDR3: CASSQDPRQSNYGYTF. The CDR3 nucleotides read TGCGCCAGCAGCCAAGATCCGAGACAGAGTAACTATGGCTACACCTTC.

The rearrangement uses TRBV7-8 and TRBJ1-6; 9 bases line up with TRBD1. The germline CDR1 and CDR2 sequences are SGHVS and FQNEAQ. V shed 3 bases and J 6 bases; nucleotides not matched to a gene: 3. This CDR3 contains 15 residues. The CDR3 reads CASSFETGGNSPLHF. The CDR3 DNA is TGTGCCAGCAGCTTCGAGACAGGGGGTAATTCACCCCTCCACTTT.

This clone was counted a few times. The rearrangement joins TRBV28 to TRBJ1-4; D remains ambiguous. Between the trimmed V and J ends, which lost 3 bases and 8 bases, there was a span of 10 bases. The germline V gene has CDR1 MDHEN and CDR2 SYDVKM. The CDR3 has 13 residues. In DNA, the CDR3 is TGTGCCAGCAGTTTGAGGCAAAGAGAAAAACTGTTTTTT. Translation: CASSLRQREKLFF.

In DNA form, the CDR3 reads TGTGCCAGTAGTATACAGGGTCTCTCGCGTGAGCAGTTCTTC. It translates to CASSIQGLSREQFF. The chain links TRBV19 to TRBJ2-1, with a weak D call TRBD1 (5 bases). Trimming took 2 bases from V and 9 from J, leaving 14 bases between them. The CDR3 length is 14 residues. Germline loops: CDR1 LNHDA, CDR2 SQIVND (reference sequence).

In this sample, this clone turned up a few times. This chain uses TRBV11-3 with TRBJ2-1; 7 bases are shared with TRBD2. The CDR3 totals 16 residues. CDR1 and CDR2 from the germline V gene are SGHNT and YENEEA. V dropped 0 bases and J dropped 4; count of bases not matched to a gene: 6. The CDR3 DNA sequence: TGTGCCAGCAGCTTAGATGGGGCGGGGGATTACAATGAGCAGTTCTTC. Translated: CASSLDGAGDYNEQFF.